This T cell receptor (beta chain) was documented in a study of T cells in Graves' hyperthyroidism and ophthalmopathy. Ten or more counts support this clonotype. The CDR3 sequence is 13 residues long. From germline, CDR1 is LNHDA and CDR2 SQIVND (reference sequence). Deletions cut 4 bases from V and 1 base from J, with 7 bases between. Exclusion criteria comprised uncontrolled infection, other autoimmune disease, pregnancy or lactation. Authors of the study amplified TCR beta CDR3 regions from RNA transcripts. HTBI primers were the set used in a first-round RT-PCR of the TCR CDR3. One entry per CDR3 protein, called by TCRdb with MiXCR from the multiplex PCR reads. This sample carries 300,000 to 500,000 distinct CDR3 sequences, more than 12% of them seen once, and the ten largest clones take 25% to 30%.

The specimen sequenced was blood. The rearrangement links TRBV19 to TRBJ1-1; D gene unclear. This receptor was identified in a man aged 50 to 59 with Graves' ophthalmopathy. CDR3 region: CASSTQGNTEAFF. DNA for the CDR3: TGTGCCAGTAGTACCCAAGGGAACACTGAAGCTTTCTTT.